These 26 T cell receptor beta chains came from one sample sequenced in a study of CD8+CD57+ T cells in acquired aplastic anemia. Genomic DNA acted as the template from which TCR beta VDJ combination and CDR3 sequence profiling were carried out. TCRdb reprocessed the reads via MiXCR and lists one record per CDR3 protein. The data show 95,000 to 150,000 distinct CDR3 sequences, with approximately 50% seen just once and about 31% held by the top ten. The sequenced patients had an expansion of CD8+CD57+ cells seen by flow cytometry. The sample consisted of sorted CD4+, CD8+, or CD8+CD57+ T cells (not recorded which) from PBMCs. The receptors were sampled from a human donor with aplastic anemia.

This clonotype appeared once. The chain links TRBV24-1 to TRBJ2-3, with D possibly being TRBD1 (5 bases). Germline CDR1 and CDR2: KGHDR and SFDVKD. This CDR3 contains 15 residues. V lost 3 bases and J lost 3, with 12 bases in between. Here the CDR3 DNA reads TGTGCCACCAGTGATCCGACAGTTACTACAGATACGCAGTATTTT. Its translation: CATSDPTVTTDTQYF.

V and J are TRBV7-9 and TRBJ2-1, with D possibly matching TRBD2 (5 bases). In germline, CDR1 is SEHNR, CDR2 FQNEAQ (reference sequence). The V gene lost 5 bases and the J gene lost 10 bases, with 12 bases spanning the gap. The CDR3 has 12 amino acids. DNA of the CDR3: TGTGCCAGCAGCCTATTCGAGGGAGAGCAGTTCTTC. The encoded protein is CASSLFEGEQFF.

The chain combines TRBV4-2 with TRBJ2-3; 10 nucleotides align to TRBD2. The J segment lost 2 bases and the V segment lost 1 base, leaving 6 bases of the junction unmatched. This CDR3 has 17 residues. CDR1 and CDR2 from the germline V gene are LGHNA and YNFKEQ. The CDR3 spells CASSQAGTSAYTDTQYF. The CDR3 DNA follows: TGTGCCAGCAGCCAAGCCGGGACTAGCGCATACACAGATACGCAGTATTTT.

The chain links TRBV20-1 to TRBJ2-7; D gene ambiguous. This CDR3 region has 15 residues. The germline V gene has CDR1 DFQATT and CDR2 SNEGSKA (reference sequence). Trimming removed 0 bases from V and 4 bases from J, with 16 bases in between. The CDR3 bases are TGCAGTGCTAGAGATGTCAGGAGCCTACCTTACGAGCAGTACTTC. Translating gives CSARDVRSLPYEQYF.

This clonotype has just one count. V is TRBV5-1 and J is TRBJ2-6, with D unresolved. The ends were cut back, 4 bases at V and 2 bases at J, with 7 bases in the middle. CDR1 is SGHRS and CDR2 is YFSETQ in the germline V gene. The CDR3 consists of 14 residues. The CDR3 here is CASSPTAGANVLTF. The CDR3 nucleotides are TGCGCCAGCAGCCCAACGGCTGGGGCCAACGTCCTGACTTTC. The full variable domain, its missing parts supplied by reference TRBV5-1 and TRBJ2-6, is KAGVTQTPRYLIKTRGQQVTLSCSPISGHRSVSWYQQTPGQGLQFLFEYFSETQRNKGNFPGRFSGRQFSNSRSEMNVSTLELGDSALYLCASSPTAGANVLTFGAGSRLTVL.

This clonotype was observed a handful of times. The chain links TRBV2 to TRBJ2-3; no definite D call. V was trimmed by 1 base and J by 0 bases, leaving 11 bases between them. Germline V lookup: CDR1 SNHLY, CDR2 FYNNEI. This CDR3 comprises 16 residues. The CDR3: CASSEESESSTDTQYF. In DNA form, the CDR3 reads TGTGCCAGCAGTGAAGAGAGCGAGAGTAGCACAGATACGCAGTATTTT.

This chain links TRBV7-6 with TRBJ2-3, with TRBD1 matching 7 bases. The CDR3 length is 15 residues. After removal of 5 bases from V and 0 bases from J, the junction contained 5 bases not matched to a gene. Germline-derived CDR1 and CDR2 are SGHVS and FNYEAQ. The CDR3 coding sequence is TGTGCCAGCAGCCTCGGACAGGTTAGCACAGATACGCAGTATTTT. Translated: CASSLGQVSTDTQYF.

The V and J genes are TRBV12-3 or TRBV12-4 and TRBJ2-4; D is possibly TRBD2 (5 bases). The ends were cut back, 7 bases at V and 8 bases at J, with 21 bases in the middle. CDR3 size: 15 residues. CDR3 coding DNA: TGTGCCAGCACCCTACGAGGGCTAAACGAGGACATTCAGTACTTC. This translates into CASTLRGLNEDIQYF.

The chain combines TRBV4-2 with TRBJ2-3, with TRBD2 matching 11 bases. Germline CDR1 is LGHNA and CDR2 is YNFKEQ. With 5 bases clipped from V and 3 bases from J, the junction kept 13 bases outside the gene matches. This CDR3 contains 18 residues. The DNA for the CDR3 is TGTGCCAGCAGCGACACTAGCGGGAGAATAAAGAGTACAGATACGCAGTATTTT. It specifies CASSDTSGRIKSTDTQYF.

This clonotype was observed a few times. This rearrangement joins TRBV7-8 to TRBJ1-2; 8 nucleotides line up with TRBD1. The germline CDR1 and CDR2 sequences are SGHVS and FQNEAQ. Trimming at V came to 1 base and at J to 2 bases, leaving 3 bases not matched to a gene. The CDR3 runs to 15 residues. The DNA of the CDR3 is TGTGCCAGCAGCTTAGGGACAGGGTTAAACTATGGCTACACCTTC. This translates into CASSLGTGLNYGYTF.

V usage is TRBV24-1 and J usage is TRBJ2-7; 7 bases map to TRBD1. Trimming cost V 7 bases and J 2 bases; bases outside gene matches: 4. Germline V gives CDR1 KGHDR, CDR2 SFDVKD. The CDR3 spans 13 residues. CDR3 in amino acids: CATSAQGAYEQYF. CDR3 bases: TGTGCCACCAGCGCGCAGGGGGCCTACGAGCAGTACTTC.

As to this clonotype: One end of the junction varies from germline; a read error may be responsible. The gene calls are TRBV7-3 and TRBJ1-6; possibly TRBD1 for D (5 bases). The germline CDR1 and CDR2 sequences are SGHTA and FQGTGA. This CDR3 has 12 residues. CDR3 region: CASSLAGTAPLF. The CDR3, as DNA: TGTGCCAGCAGCCTAGCGGGGACGGCCCCCCTCTTT. Full variable domain (outside the CDR3, taken from reference TRBV7-3 and TRBJ1-6): GAGVSQTPSNKVTEKGKYVELRCDPISGHTALYWYRQSLGQGPEFLIYFQGTGAADDSGLPNDRFFAVRPEGSVSTLKIQRTERGDSAVYLCASSLAGTAPLFGNGTRLTVT.

In regard to this clonotype: A read error may be the cause here, since a much bigger clone is one base away. The chain is built from TRBV27 and TRBJ2-7; the D gene is possibly TRBD2 (6 bases). The V gene's germline CDR1 is MNHEY and CDR2 SMNVEV (reference sequence). The CDR3 totals 11 residues. The germline V and J ends were trimmed by 10 bases and 5 bases, with 12 bases remaining between them. The CDR3 protein is CAMAWGDEQYF. CDR3 nucleotides: TGTGCCATGGCCTGGGGGGACGAGCAGTACTTC.

The rearrangement uses TRBV29-1 and TRBJ1-1; possibly TRBD1 for D (5 bases). CDR3 size: 14 residues. Germline CDR1 is SQVTM and CDR2 is ANQGSEA. Trimming stripped 4 bases from V and 5 bases from J, with 17 bases between. CDR3 amino acids: CSVGLFSGGTEAFF. CDR3 in DNA: TGCAGCGTTGGCCTTTTCTCGGGGGGGACTGAAGCTTTCTTT. Drawing the rest from reference TRBV29-1 and TRBJ1-1, the complete variable domain is SAVISQKPSRDICQRGTSLTIQCQVDSQVTMMFWYRQQPGQSLTLIATANQGSEATYESGFVIDKFPISRPNLTFSTLTVSNMSPEDSSIYLCSVGLFSGGTEAFFGQGTRLTVV.

This clonotype was detected a few times. The rearrangement uses TRBV18 and TRBJ2-3, with 7 bases matching TRBD1. Germline V gene sequence: CDR1 KGHSH, CDR2 LQKENI. V lost 0 bases, J lost 4 bases, and 4 bases stayed unmatched. This CDR3 spans 15 amino acids. The CDR3 loop reads CASSPPGGAADTQYF. The CDR3 nucleotides are TGTGCCAGCTCACCACCAGGGGGCGCAGCAGATACGCAGTATTTT.

The chain has TRBV20-1 and TRBJ2-7, with 8 bases matching TRBD2. V dropped 5 bases and J dropped 3; count of bases not matched to a gene: 3. The germline V gene has CDR1 DFQATT and CDR2 SNEGSKA (reference sequence). The length of the CDR3 is 12 residues. The CDR3 DNA reads as TGCAGTGCTCGGGGACTAGACTACGAGCAGTACTTC. It yields the protein CSARGLDYEQYF.

The V call is TRBV9, the J call TRBJ1-2, with D unresolved. Germline V CDR1 and CDR2: SGDLS, YYNGEE. The CDR3 contains 15 residues. Trimming removed 4 bases from V and 1 base from J, with 14 bases in between. The DNA of the CDR3 is TGTGCCAGCAGCCCAACAGCCAATCTTAACTATGGCTACACCTTC. Translated: CASSPTANLNYGYTF.

This sequence joins TRBV2 and TRBJ2-7; TRBD2 agrees at 8 bases. There are 14 residues in the CDR3. With 7 bases clipped from V and 5 bases from J, the junction kept 10 bases outside the gene matches. Germline loops: CDR1 SNHLY, CDR2 FYNNEI. The chain's CDR3 is CASTSGLAGHEQYF. In DNA form, the CDR3 reads TGTGCCAGCACCTCGGGCCTAGCGGGCCACGAGCAGTACTTC.

A single count supports this clonotype. The chain links TRBV7-2 to TRBJ1-2, with D hard to call. Germline V lookup: CDR1 SGHTA, CDR2 FQGNSA. V was trimmed by 2 bases and J by 2 bases, leaving 9 bases between them. The length of the CDR3 is 14 residues. CDR3 bases: TGTGCCAGCAGCTTAACCCCAGTGAACTATGGCTACACCTTC. Residues: CASSLTPVNYGYTF.

Remarks on this clonotype: An end of the junction does not agree with germline; a read error may underlie this. The chain joins TRBV10-3 to TRBJ1-5, with D possibly matching TRBD1 (5 bases). Germline lookup yields CDR1 ENHRY and CDR2 SYGVKD. The CDR3 is 14 amino acids. CDR3 DNA sequence: TGTGCCACCGGGACGGGCGATAGCAATCAGCCCCAGCGTTTT. Amino acids: CATGTGDSNQPQRF.

The V and J genes are TRBV5-1 and TRBJ2-3; TRBD1 aligns across 12 bases. Unmatched junction bases numbered 6, after V lost 4 bases and J lost 3 bases. Per the germline V gene, CDR1 is SGHRS and CDR2 is YFSETQ. This CDR3 has 16 amino acids. DNA for the CDR3: TGCGCCAGCAGCCCGGGGACAGGGGGCGTTACAGATACGCAGTATTTT. Translation: CASSPGTGGVTDTQYF.

This clonotype was counted a single time. The chain has TRBV24-1 and TRBJ1-5; D is uncertain. The V end was cut by 4 bases, the J end by 2 bases, with 8 bases between. Germline V gene data show CDR1 as KGHDR and CDR2 as SFDVKD. The CDR3 length is 14 residues. The DNA for the CDR3 is TGTGCCACCAGTGAGGCAGGCGGCAATCAGCCCCAGCATTTT. It encodes CATSEAGGNQPQHF.

The CDR3 protein is CAIRGLAIEQFF. CDR3 in DNA: TGTGCCATCAGAGGACTAGCTATTGAGCAGTTCTTC. The rearrangement uses TRBV10-3 and TRBJ2-1; 8 bases agree with TRBD2. Germline V gives CDR1 ENHRY, CDR2 SYGVKD. The CDR3 covers 12 residues. Trimming at V came to 6 bases and at J to 9 bases, leaving 4 bases not matched to a gene.

At least ten counts were recorded for this clonotype. The V call is TRBV6-2 or TRBV6-3, the J call TRBJ1-2; maybe TRBD1 (5 bases). CDR1 is MNHEY, CDR2 SVGEGT, per germline. This CDR3 region has 12 residues. V lost 5 bases to trimming and J lost 8 bases, with 12 bases between them. The CDR3, as DNA: TGTGCCAGCAGTGGGGACCGGTGGGGCTACACCTTC. Its translation: CASSGDRWGYTF.

This chain connects TRBV7-9 to TRBJ2-2; D ambiguous. V dropped 5 bases and J dropped 2 bases, with 9 bases sitting between them. Germline CDR1 is SEHNR and CDR2 is FQNEAQ (reference sequence). The CDR3 has 14 amino acids. CDR3 loop: CASSPHINTGELFF. The CDR3 region has the DNA TGTGCCAGCAGCCCCCACATAAACACCGGGGAGCTGTTTTTT. Complete variable domain (other parts from reference TRBV7-9 and TRBJ2-2): DTGVSQNPRHKITKRGQNVTFRCDPISEHNRLYWYRQTLGQGPEFLTYFQNEAQLEKSRLLSDRFSAERPKGSFSTLEIQRTEQGDSAMYLCASSPHINTGELFFGEGSRLTVL.

J is TRBJ2-3 and V is TRBV5-1; D may be TRBD1 (5 bases). CDR1 and CDR2 (germline): SGHRS, YFSETQ. Trimming stripped 0 bases from V and 2 bases from J, with 7 bases between. This CDR3 has 14 amino acids. As DNA, the CDR3 is TGCGCCAGCAGCTTGGGACAGATCACAGATACGCAGTATTTT. Amino acid sequence: CASSLGQITDTQYF.